Listed below are T cell receptor beta chains from one sample, sequenced in a study of control samples from healthy donors and cancer patients. Generated by immunoSEQ multiplex PCR, the TCRdb table keeps only in-frame clones and is missing some. This sample carries tens of thousands of clones, under 95% of them seen once, and the ten largest clones take around 0.9%. The sequencing input was PBMCs. Receptors were obtained from a man aged 30-40 years with colorectal cancer. Both conserved end residues are part of each CDR3. D genes are given only for firm matches. The size of a clone is reported for some rows only, either as once, few or many, or as a class for expanded clones.

j_gene	v_gene	abundance	d_gene	CDR3aa	CDR3nt
TRBJ2-3	TRBV11-3	-	-	CASSLGSDTQYF	TGTGCCAGCAGCTTAGGGTCGGATACGCAGTATTTT
TRBJ2-3	TRBV5-1	-	-	CASSPQGIDTQYF	TGCGCCAGCAGCCCCCAGGGGATAGATACGCAGTATTTT
TRBJ1-4	TRBV6-6	once	TRBD1	CASSYTGTANNEKLFF	TGTGCCAGCAGTTATACCGGGACAGCGAATAATGAAAAACTGTTTTTT
TRBJ1-2	TRBV6-5	-	-	CASSQLRGNGYTF	TGTGCCAGCAGTCAGTTGAGGGGGAATGGCTACACCTTC
TRBJ2-4	TRBV7-2	-	-	CASSLLQGGKNIQYF	TGTGCCAGCAGCTTATTACAGGGTGGGAAAAACATTCAGTACTTC
TRBJ1-1	TRBV11-2	-	-	CASSLATPGGNTEAFF	TGTGCCAGCAGCTTAGCCACTCCGGGGGGGAACACTGAAGCTTTCTTT
TRBJ1-1	TRBV29-1	-	-	CSVVPGTPDTEAFF	TGCAGCGTCGTACCCGGGACCCCCGACACTGAAGCTTTCTTT
TRBJ2-3	TRBV3-1/TRBV3-2	-	TRBD2	CASSGLESSTDTQYF	TGTGCCAGCAGCGGACTAGAGTCGAGCACAGATACGCAGTATTTT
TRBJ1-2	TRBV6-2/TRBV6-3	few	TRBD1	CASSPGQGAIIYGYTF	TGTGCCAGCAGTCCAGGACAGGGGGCGATAATCTATGGCTACACCTTC
TRBJ2-3	TRBV7-2	-	TRBD2	CASSLGLTSGAGDTQYF	TGTGCCAGCAGCCTAGGTTTGACTAGCGGGGCGGGAGATACGCAGTATTTT
TRBJ2-3	TRBV7-6	-	TRBD2	CASSLFGVTSGADTQYF	TGTGCCAGCAGCTTATTTGGGGTGACTAGCGGGGCAGATACGCAGTATTTT
TRBJ1-5	TRBV19	-	-	CASSLLRAGNQPQHF	TGTGCCAGTAGTTTACTCAGGGCGGGCAATCAGCCCCAGCATTTT
TRBJ1-1	TRBV6-6	-	-	CASKNPGGREYEAFF	TGTGCCAGCAAAAACCCCGGGGGACGGGAATATGAAGCTTTCTTT
TRBJ1-4	TRBV29-1	-	TRBD1	CSVGQGGANEKLFF	TGCAGCGTCGGACAGGGTGGGGCTAATGAAAAACTGTTTTTT
TRBJ2-1	TRBV10-1	-	-	CASADGTLGNNEQFF	TGCGCCAGCGCTGATGGGACCCTCGGGAACAATGAGCAGTTCTTC
TRBJ1-2	TRBV5-1	-	-	CASSLLGAARTDNYGYTF	TGCGCCAGCAGCTTATTGGGAGCGGCGCGAACCGACAACTATGGCTACACCTTC
TRBJ2-2	TRBV4-2	-	-	CASSRTATGELFF	TGTGCCAGCAGCCGGACAGCCACCGGGGAGCTGTTTTTT
TRBJ2-1	TRBV4-3	-	-	CASSQETSGDYNEQFF	TGCGCCAGCAGCCAAGAAACGTCCGGGGACTACAATGAGCAGTTCTTC
TRBJ1-1	TRBV30	few	TRBD1	CAWSRGRGEAFF	TGTGCCTGGAGTCGCGGCAGGGGGGAAGCTTTCTTT
TRBJ2-2	TRBV2	-	-	CASSRRETGELFF	TGTGCCAGCAGCCGACGGGAGACAGGGGAGCTGTTTTTT
TRBJ1-2	TRBV6-2/TRBV6-3	-	TRBD1	CASTPDRSYGYTF	TGTGCCAGCACCCCGGACAGGTCCTATGGCTACACCTTC
TRBJ1-3	TRBV6-1	-	-	CASSETTHGNTIYF	TGTGCCAGCAGTGAAACGACCCACGGAAACACCATATATTTT
TRBJ2-3	TRBV5-1	once	TRBD1	CASSSSLTGGTDTQYF	TGCGCCAGCAGCTCCTCACTGACAGGGGGCACAGATACGCAGTATTTT
TRBJ1-4	TRBV6-5	-	TRBD1	CASRDRGEKLFF	TGTGCCAGCAGGGACAGGGGGGAAAAACTGTTTTTT
TRBJ1-5	TRBV18	-	-	CASSPEPYSNQPQHF	TGTGCCAGCTCACCGGAACCTTATAGCAATCAGCCCCAGCATTTT
TRBJ1-1	TRBV5-1	-	-	CASSRIGNTEAFF	TGCGCCAGCAGCCGGATAGGGAACACTGAAGCTTTCTTT
TRBJ1-2	TRBV7-9	-	-	CASSLSSYGYTF	TGTGCCAGCAGCTTAAGTTCGTATGGCTACACCTTC
TRBJ2-3	TRBV19	-	TRBD2	CASRTNSGRVNTDTQYF	TGTGCCAGTAGGACTAACAGCGGGAGGGTTAACACAGATACGCAGTATTTT
TRBJ1-2	TRBV6-5	-	TRBD1	CASRIRGGNYGYTF	TGTGCCAGCAGAATAAGAGGGGGCAACTATGGCTACACCTTC
TRBJ1-5	TRBV9	-	TRBD1	CASSVGTENQPQHF	TGTGCCAGCAGCGTTGGGACAGAAAATCAGCCCCAGCATTTT
TRBJ1-3	TRBV6-1	-	TRBD1	CASSVVGPGQGFGNTIYF	TGTGCCAGCAGTGTAGTCGGGCCTGGACAGGGTTTCGGAAACACCATATATTTT
TRBJ1-1	TRBV5-4	-	TRBD1	CASSLEGAGTEAFF	TGTGCCAGCAGCTTGGAGGGGGCGGGGACTGAAGCTTTCTTT
TRBJ2-7	TRBV10-3	-	-	CAISERGWGQYF	TGTGCCATCAGTGAGAGAGGGTGGGGGCAGTACTTC
TRBJ2-7	TRBV20-1	-	TRBD1	CSASGTARAREQYF	TGCAGTGCTAGTGGGACAGCCCGGGCGAGAGAGCAGTACTTC
TRBJ2-5	TRBV6-5	-	-	CASSYRGGETETQYF	TGTGCCAGCAGTTACCGGGGAGGTGAGACAGAGACCCAGTACTTC
TRBJ1-2	TRBV5-4	-	TRBD1	CASSLGGTTYGYTF	TGTGCCAGCAGCTTAGGGGGCACTACCTATGGCTACACCTTC
TRBJ2-3	TRBV7-9	-	TRBD2	CASSLGISGGLLTQYF	TGTGCCAGCAGCTTAGGTATAAGCGGGGGGCTATTAACGCAGTATTTT
TRBJ1-2	TRBV28	few	-	CASSLWTGVAVRGYTF	TGTGCCAGCAGCCTTTGGACCGGGGTCGCGGTCAGGGGCTACACCTTC
TRBJ1-2	TRBV7-2	-	TRBD1	CASSLLPGGGYGYTF	TGTGCCAGCAGCTTATTGCCAGGGGGAGGCTATGGCTACACCTTC
TRBJ1-4	TRBV30	-	-	CAWSVGGNEKLFF	TGTGCCTGGAGTGTGGGTGGGAATGAAAAACTGTTTTTT
TRBJ1-4	TRBV7-9	once	-	CASSLGVGEKLFF	TGTGCCAGCAGCTTAGGGGTAGGAGAAAAACTGTTTTTT
TRBJ2-1	TRBV3-1/TRBV3-2	-	-	CASSQGNRGNEQFF	TGTGCCAGCAGCCAAGGAAACCGGGGCAATGAGCAGTTCTTC
TRBJ1-3	TRBV6-5	-	-	CASRGGSGNTIYF	TGTGCCAGCCGAGGGGGGTCTGGAAACACCATATATTTT
TRBJ1-5	TRBV21-1	-	-	CARSTSPCGGRSSQPQHF	TGTGCCAGATCTACTAGCCCCTGCGGGGGGAGGTCGAGTCAGCCCCAGCATTTT